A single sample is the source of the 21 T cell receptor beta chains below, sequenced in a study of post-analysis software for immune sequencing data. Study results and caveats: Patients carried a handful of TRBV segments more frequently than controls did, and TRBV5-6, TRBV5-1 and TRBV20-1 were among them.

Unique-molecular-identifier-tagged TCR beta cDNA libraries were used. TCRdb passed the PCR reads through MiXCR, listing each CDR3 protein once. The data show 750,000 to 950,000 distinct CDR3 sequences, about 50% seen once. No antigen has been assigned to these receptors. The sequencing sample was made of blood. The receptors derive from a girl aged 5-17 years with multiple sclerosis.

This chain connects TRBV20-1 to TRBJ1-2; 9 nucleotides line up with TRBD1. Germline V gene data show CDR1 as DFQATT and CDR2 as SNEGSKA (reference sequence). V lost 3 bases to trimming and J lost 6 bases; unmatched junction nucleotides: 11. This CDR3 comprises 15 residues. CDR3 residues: CSARDPGQGRHGYTF. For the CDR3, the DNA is TGCAGTGCTAGGGATCCGGGACAGGGACGTCATGGCTACACCTTC.

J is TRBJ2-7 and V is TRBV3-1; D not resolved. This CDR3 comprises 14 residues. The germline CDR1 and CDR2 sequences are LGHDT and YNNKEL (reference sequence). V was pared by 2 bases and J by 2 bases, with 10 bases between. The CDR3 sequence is CASSQLGSTYEQYF. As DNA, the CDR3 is TGTGCCAGCAGCCAACTGGGTTCTACCTACGAGCAGTACTTC.

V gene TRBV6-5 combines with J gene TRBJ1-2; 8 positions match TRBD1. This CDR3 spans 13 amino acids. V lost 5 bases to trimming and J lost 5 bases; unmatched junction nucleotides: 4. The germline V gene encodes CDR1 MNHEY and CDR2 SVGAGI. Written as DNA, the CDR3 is TGTGCCAGCAGTCCCAGGGGGCTGTATGGCTACACCTTC. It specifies CASSPRGLYGYTF.

CDR3 amino acids: CASSYGQGLRYEQYF. The DNA of the CDR3 is TGCGCCAGCAGCTATGGACAGGGGCTACGCTACGAGCAGTACTTC. V usage is TRBV5-1 and J usage is TRBJ2-7; the match to TRBD1 covers 9 bases. Germline CDR1 and CDR2: SGHRS and YFSETQ. Unmatched junction bases numbered 7, after V lost 3 bases and J lost 3 bases. CDR3 length equals 15 residues. The variable domain in full, with the rest retrieved from reference TRBV5-1 and TRBJ2-7, is KAGVTQTPRYLIKTRGQQVTLSCSPISGHRSVSWYQQTPGQGLQFLFEYFSETQRNKGNFPGRFSGRQFSNSRSEMNVSTLELGDSALYLCASSYGQGLRYEQYFGPGTRLTVT.

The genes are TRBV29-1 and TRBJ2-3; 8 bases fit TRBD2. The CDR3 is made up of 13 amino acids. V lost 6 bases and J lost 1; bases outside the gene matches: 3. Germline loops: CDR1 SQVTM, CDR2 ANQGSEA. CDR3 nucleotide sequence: TGCAGCGTAGCGGGGGCTGGCACAGATACGCAGTATTTT. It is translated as CSVAGAGTDTQYF.

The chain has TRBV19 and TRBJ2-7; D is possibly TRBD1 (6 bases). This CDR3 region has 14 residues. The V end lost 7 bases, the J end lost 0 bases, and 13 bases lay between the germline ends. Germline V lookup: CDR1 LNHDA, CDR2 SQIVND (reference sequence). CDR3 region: CASKVGQSSYEQYF. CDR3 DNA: TGTGCCAGTAAGGTAGGACAGAGCTCCTACGAGCAGTACTTC. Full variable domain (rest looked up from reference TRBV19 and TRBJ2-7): DGGITQSPKYLFRKEGQNVTLSCEQNLNHDAMYWYRQDPGQGLRLIYYSQIVNDFQKGDIAEGYSVSREKKESFPLTVTSAQKNPTAFYLCASKVGQSSYEQYFGPGTRLTVT.

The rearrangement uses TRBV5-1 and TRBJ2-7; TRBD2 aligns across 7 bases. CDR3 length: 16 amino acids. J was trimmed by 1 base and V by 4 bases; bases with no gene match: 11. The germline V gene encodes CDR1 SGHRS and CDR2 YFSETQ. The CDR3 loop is CASSRMGGAKSYEQYF. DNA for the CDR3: TGCGCCAGCAGCCGTATGGGAGGGGCGAAATCCTACGAGCAGTACTTC.

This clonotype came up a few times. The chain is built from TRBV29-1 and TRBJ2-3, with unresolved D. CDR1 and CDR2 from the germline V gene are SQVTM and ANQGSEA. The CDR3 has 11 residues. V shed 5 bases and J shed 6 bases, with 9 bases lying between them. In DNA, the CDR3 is TGCAGCGTTCCCGACGGGGATACGCAGTATTTT. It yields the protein CSVPDGDTQYF.

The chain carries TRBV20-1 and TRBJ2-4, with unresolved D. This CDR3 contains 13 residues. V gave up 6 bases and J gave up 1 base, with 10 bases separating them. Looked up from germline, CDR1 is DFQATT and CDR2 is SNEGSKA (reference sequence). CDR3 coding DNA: TGCAGTGCCTCGACGGGTGCCAAAAACATTCAGTACTTC. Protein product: CSASTGAKNIQYF.

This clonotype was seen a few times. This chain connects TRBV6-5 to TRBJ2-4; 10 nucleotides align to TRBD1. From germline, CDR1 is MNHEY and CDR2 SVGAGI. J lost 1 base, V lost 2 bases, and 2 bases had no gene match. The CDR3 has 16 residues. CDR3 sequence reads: CASSYKGQGAKNIQYF. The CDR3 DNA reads TGTGCCAGCAGTTACAAGGGACAGGGGGCCAAAAACATTCAGTACTTC.

In nucleotides, the CDR3 is TGTGCCAGCAGTGAAGTTTTTGGCAGAAACTACGAGCAGTACTTC. Encoded protein: CASSEVFGRNYEQYF. The rearrangement links TRBV6-1 to TRBJ2-7, with D hard to call. V lost 1 base to trimming and J lost 3 bases, with 13 bases between them. This CDR3 is built from 15 residues. Germline lookup yields CDR1 MNHNS and CDR2 SASEGT.

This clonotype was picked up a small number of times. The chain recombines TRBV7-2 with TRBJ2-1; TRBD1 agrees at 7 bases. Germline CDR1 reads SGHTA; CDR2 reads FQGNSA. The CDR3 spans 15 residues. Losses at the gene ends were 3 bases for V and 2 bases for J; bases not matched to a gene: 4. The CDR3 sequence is CASSLGTATYNEQFF. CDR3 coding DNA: TGTGCCAGCAGCTTGGGGACAGCCACCTACAATGAGCAGTTCTTC.

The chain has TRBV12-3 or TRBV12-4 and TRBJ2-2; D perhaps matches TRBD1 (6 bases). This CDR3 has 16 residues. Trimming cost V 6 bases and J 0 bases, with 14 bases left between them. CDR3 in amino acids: CASRENRASNTGELFF. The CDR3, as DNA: TGTGCCAGCAGGGAGAACAGGGCTTCGAACACCGGGGAGCTGTTTTTT.

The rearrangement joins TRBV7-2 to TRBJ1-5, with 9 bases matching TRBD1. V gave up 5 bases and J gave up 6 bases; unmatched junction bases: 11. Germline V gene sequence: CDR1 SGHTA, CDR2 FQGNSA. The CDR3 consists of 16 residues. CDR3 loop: CASSAQQGASGQPQHF. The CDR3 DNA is TGTGCCAGCAGCGCCCAACAGGGGGCGTCGGGTCAGCCCCAGCATTTT. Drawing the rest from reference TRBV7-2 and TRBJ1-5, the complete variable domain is GAGVSQSPSNKVTEKGKDVELRCDPISGHTALYWYRQSLGQGLEFLIYFQGNSAPDKSGLPSDRFSAERTGGSVSTLTIQRTQQEDSAVYLCASSAQQGASGQPQHFGDGTRLSIL.

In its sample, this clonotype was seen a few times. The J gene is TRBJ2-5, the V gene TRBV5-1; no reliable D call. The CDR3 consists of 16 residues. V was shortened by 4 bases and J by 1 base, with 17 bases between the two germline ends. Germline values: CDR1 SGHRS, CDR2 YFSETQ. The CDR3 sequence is CASSQMLGRAQETQYF. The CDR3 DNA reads TGCGCCAGCAGCCAAATGCTGGGAAGGGCCCAAGAGACCCAGTACTTC.

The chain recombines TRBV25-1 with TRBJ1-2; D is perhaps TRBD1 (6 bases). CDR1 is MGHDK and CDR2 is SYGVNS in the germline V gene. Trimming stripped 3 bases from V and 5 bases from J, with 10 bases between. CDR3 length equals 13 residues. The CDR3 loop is CASSDPGAYGYTF. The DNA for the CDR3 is TGTGCCAGCAGTGATCCGGGGGCGTATGGCTACACCTTC.

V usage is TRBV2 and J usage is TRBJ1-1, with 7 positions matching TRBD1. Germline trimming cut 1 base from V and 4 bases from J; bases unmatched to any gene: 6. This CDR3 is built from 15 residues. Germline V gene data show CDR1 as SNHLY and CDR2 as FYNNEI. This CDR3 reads CASSEDKGASTEAFF. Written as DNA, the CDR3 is TGTGCCAGCAGTGAAGACAAGGGGGCGAGCACTGAAGCTTTCTTT. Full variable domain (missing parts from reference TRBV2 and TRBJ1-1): EPEVTQTPSHQVTQMGQEVILRCVPISNHLYFYWYRQILGQKVEFLVSFYNNEISEKSEIFDDQFSVERPDGSNFTLKIRSTKLEDSAMYFCASSEDKGASTEAFFGQGTRLTVV.

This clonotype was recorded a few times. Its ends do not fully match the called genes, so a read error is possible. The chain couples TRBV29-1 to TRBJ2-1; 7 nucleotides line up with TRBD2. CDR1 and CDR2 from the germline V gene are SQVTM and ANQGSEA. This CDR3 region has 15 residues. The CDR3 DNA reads TGCAGCGTGGAAGGAGGCGGGAGAGCCTACAATGAGCAGTTCTTC. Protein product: CSVEGGGRAYNEQFF.

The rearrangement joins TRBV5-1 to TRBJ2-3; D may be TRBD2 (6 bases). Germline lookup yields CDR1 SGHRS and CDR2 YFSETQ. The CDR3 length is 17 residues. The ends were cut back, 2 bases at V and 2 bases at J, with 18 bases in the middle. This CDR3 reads CASSLLRIAAITDTQYF. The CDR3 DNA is TGCGCCAGCAGCTTACTCAGGATAGCGGCTATCACAGATACGCAGTATTTT.

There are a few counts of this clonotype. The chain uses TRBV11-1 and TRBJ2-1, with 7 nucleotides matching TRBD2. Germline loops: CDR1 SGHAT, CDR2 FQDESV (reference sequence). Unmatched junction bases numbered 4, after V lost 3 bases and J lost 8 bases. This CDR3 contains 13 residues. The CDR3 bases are TGTGCCAGCAGCTTTCGGGGGGTCGATGAGCAGTTCTTC. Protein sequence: CASSFRGVDEQFF.

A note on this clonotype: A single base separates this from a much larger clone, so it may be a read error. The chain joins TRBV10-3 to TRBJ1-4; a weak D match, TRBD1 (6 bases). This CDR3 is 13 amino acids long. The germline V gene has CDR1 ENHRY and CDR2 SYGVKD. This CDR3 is CAIGAKGGEKRFF. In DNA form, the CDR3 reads TGTGCCATCGGGGCCAAGGGGGGCGAAAAACGGTTTTTT.